This T cell receptor (beta chain) was documented in a study of CD8 T cells in Susac syndrome. Study-level information: Each patient with Susac syndrome, at the time of blood draw, was therapy-naive, on corticosteroids, or on intravenous immunoglobulin alone. General study results and limits: The CD4+ T cell repertoires in Susac syndrome were not clonally expanded.

It was with random hexamers that roughly 0.45 to 1 ug RNA was reverse transcribed. Amplification of TCR beta CDR3 was carried out by immunoSEQ multiplex PCR, which covered 54 Vbeta and 13 Jbeta segments. MiXCR, applied by TCRdb to the immunoSEQ multiplex PCR reads, yields one record per CDR3 protein. There are about 150,000 distinct CDR3 sequences in the sample; 90% to 95% occur only once, and roughly 0.15% lies in the top ten. CDR3 length: 13 residues. The V and J ends lost 4 bases and 2 bases respectively, with 8 bases between them. Germline CDR1 reads LNHNV; CDR2 reads YYDKDF (reference sequence). For this clonotype: Its specificity is unknown.

The sequence came from a human donor with Susac syndrome. Material for sequencing was CD4+ T cells from PBMCs. V is TRBV15 and J is TRBJ1-1; D gene unclear. The CDR3, as DNA: TGTGCCACCAGCAAACACCCCAACACTGAAGCTTTCTTT. This encodes CATSKHPNTEAFF.